This TCR beta chain came from a study of T cells after yellow fever vaccination. Notes on the study in general: The booster response re-showed most primary clones: 96% CD4, over 80% CD8.

Each CDR3 protein is one row after TCRdb ran MiXCR on the 5' RACE reads. The table lists under 200,000 distinct CDR3 sequences, about 10% of them singletons. The ends were cut back, 0 bases at V and 1 base at J, with 12 bases in the middle. Germline CDR1 and CDR2: KGHSH and LQKENI. CDR3 length: 16 amino acids. Notes on this clonotype: The antigen is unknown.

The material sequenced was CD8+ T cells sorted from PBMCs, taken 15 days after the yellow fever booster vaccination. The chain employs TRBV18 and TRBJ1-2; D not resolved. This TCR came from a man aged 18 to 30 who received the YFV17D yellow fever vaccine. CDR3 region: CASSPPDRMDNYGYTF. CDR3 bases: TGTGCCAGCTCACCACCGGACCGGATGGATAACTATGGCTACACCTTC.